This is a list of T cell receptor beta chains from one sample in a study of shared clonotypes between healthy human individuals. Some clones are missing from TCRdb's copy, which holds only in-frame ones; the method was immunoSEQ multiplex PCR. The sample carries approximately 2.1 million clones, roughly 93% recorded once. Sequenced material: naive CD4+ T cells from PBMCs. The receptors here all came from a man aged 18 to 30 in good health. Some clones in this sample may be carry-over from other donors' samples. The CDR3 runs from the conserved cysteine through the conserved F or W. D genes are given only for firm matches.

CDR3nt | CDR3aa | j_gene | v_gene | d_gene
TGTGCCAGCAGCTTGAGTGGTAGCACAGATACGCAGTATTTT | CASSLSGSTDTQYF | TRBJ2-3 | TRBV7-2 | NA
TGCGCCAGCAGCCAAGATTTCAACGAGCAGTACTTC | CASSQDFNEQYF | TRBJ2-7 | TRBV4-3 | NA
TGCGCCAGCAGCCCCCGACAGGGTATAGGGCCCCAGCATTTT | CASSPRQGIGPQHF | TRBJ1-5 | TRBV4-1 | TRBD1
TGTGCCAGCAGTCCCCGGTTAGCGGGAGCGGGCGAGCAGTACTTC | CASSPRLAGAGEQYF | TRBJ2-7 | TRBV6-5 | TRBD2
TGTGCCACCAGCAGAACTGCGGAGACCCAGTACTTC | CATSRTAETQYF | TRBJ2-5 | TRBV15 | NA
TGTGCCAGCAGCTTAGGGGTCCCAGGGACAGTCTCTGGAAACACCATATATTTT | CASSLGVPGTVSGNTIYF | TRBJ1-3 | TRBV7-9 | TRBD1
TGTGCCAGCAGCCAACCCCCGACGGTGGGTACCGGGGAGCTGTTTTTT | CASSQPPTVGTGELFF | TRBJ2-2 | TRBV4-2 | NA
TGTGCCAGCAGCGTAGCGGAGAATGAGCAGTTCTTC | CASSVAENEQFF | TRBJ2-1 | TRBV9 | NA
TGTGCTAGTGGACGCGGACTAGCGGCGATAGGCGACAATGAGCAGTTCTTC | CASGRGLAAIGDNEQFF | TRBJ2-1 | TRBV12-5 | TRBD2
TGTGCCAGCAGCCCGAGGCCGGGAGGGTTTGAGCAGTTCTTC | CASSPRPGGFEQFF | TRBJ2-1 | TRBV7-2 | TRBD2
TGTGCCAGCAGTCCTCGGTTGACAGCCTATGGCTACACCTTC | CASSPRLTAYGYTF | TRBJ1-2 | TRBV28 | NA
TGTGCCAGCAGCTTAGGAGGGGGGAATGAAAAACTGTTTTTT | CASSLGGGNEKLFF | TRBJ1-4 | TRBV7-9 | NA
TGTGCCAGTAGTGTAACAGGGGGCACTAATGAAAAACTGTTTTTT | CASSVTGGTNEKLFF | TRBJ1-4 | TRBV19 | TRBD1
TGCGCCAGCAGCCCGCTGACCAAGAGGGGCTACACCTTC | CASSPLTKRGYTF | TRBJ1-2 | TRBV5-1 | NA
TGTGCCAGCAGCGGCGAATGGACTAGCGGGGTCACAGATACGCAGTATTTT | CASSGEWTSGVTDTQYF | TRBJ2-3 | TRBV9 | TRBD2
TGCGCCAGCAGCGCCGGGGGACTAGCCGTGGAGACCCAGTACTTC | CASSAGGLAVETQYF | TRBJ2-5 | TRBV5-1 | TRBD2
TGTGCCAGCAGAACAGGACCGACCTACGAGCAGTACTTC | CASRTGPTYEQYF | TRBJ2-7 | TRBV28 | NA
TGTGCCAGTAGTATTAACACGGGAGAGGGGGAGCAGTACTTC | CASSINTGEGEQYF | TRBJ2-7 | TRBV19 | NA
TGTGCCAGCAGAGCACCAGGGGTCAACACTGAAGCTTTCTTT | CASRAPGVNTEAFF | TRBJ1-1 | TRBV28 | NA
TGTGCCAGCTCACCCCCCGGGACTAGCGGGAGGGCCGGGACAGATACGCAGTATTTT | CASSPPGTSGRAGTDTQYF | TRBJ2-3 | TRBV18 | TRBD2
TGTGCCAGCAGGCAGGGATCTGGGGCCAACGTCCTGACTTTC | CASRQGSGANVLTF | TRBJ2-6 | TRBV27 | NA
TGTGCCAGCTCACCGAGCATTAGCGGGATGGGGGAGCAGTTCTTC | CASSPSISGMGEQFF | TRBJ2-1 | TRBV18 | TRBD2
TGTGCCAGCAGGACCGGGACAGGGGGTCTACACGAGCAGTACTTC | CASRTGTGGLHEQYF | TRBJ2-7 | TRBV5-6 | TRBD1